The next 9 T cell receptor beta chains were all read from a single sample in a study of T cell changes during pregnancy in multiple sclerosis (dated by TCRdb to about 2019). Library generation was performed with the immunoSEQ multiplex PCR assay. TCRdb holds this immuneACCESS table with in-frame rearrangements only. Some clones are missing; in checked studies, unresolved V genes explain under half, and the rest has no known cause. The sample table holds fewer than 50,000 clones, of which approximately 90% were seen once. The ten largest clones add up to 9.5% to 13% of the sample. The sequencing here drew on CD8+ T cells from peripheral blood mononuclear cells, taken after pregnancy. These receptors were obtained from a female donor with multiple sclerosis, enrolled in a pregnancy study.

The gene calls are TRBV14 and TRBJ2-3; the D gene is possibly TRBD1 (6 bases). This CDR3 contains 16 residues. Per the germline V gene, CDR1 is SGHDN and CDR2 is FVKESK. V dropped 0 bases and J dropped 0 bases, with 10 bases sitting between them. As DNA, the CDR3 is TGTGCCAGCAGCCAAGACTGGGGGCAAAGCACAGATACGCAGTATTTT. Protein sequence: CASSQDWGQSTDTQYF.

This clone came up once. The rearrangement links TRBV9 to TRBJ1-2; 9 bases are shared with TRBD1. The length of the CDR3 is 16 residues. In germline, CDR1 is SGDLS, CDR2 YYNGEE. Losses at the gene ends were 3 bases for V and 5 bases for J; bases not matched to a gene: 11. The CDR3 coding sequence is TGTGCCAGCAGCGAAAAGACAGGGGGAGTAGGGTATGGCTACACCTTC. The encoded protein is CASSEKTGGVGYGYTF.

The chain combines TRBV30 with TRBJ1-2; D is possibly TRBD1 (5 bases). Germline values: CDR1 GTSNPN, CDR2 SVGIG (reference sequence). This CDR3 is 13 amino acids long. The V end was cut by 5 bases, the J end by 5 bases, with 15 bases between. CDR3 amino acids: CAWGQGARYGYTF. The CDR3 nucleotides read TGTGCCTGGGGTCAAGGGGCGAGGTATGGCTACACCTTC.

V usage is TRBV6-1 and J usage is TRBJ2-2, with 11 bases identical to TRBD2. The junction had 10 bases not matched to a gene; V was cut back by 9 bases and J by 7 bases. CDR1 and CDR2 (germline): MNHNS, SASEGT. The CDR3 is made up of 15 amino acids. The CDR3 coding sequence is TGTGCCAGTCGCATAGCGGGGGGGACAGACGGGGAGCTGTTTTTT. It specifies CASRIAGGTDGELFF.

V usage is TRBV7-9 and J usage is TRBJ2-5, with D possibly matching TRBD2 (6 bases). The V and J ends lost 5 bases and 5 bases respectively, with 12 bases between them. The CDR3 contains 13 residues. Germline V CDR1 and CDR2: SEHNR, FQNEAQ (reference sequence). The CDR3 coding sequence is TGTGCCAGCAGCCGCCCGGGAGAGGAGACCCAGTACTTC. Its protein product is CASSRPGEETQYF.

The CDR3 sequence is CASSLHSGGAADTQYF. CDR3 DNA sequence: TGTGCCAGCAGTTTACATAGCGGGGGGGCCGCGGATACGCAGTATTTT. The chain is built from TRBV27 and TRBJ2-3, with 11 bases matching TRBD2. Germline V lookup: CDR1 MNHEY, CDR2 SMNVEV (reference sequence). CDR3 length: 16 amino acids. V trimming: 2 bases; J trimming: 6 bases; junction bases outside the gene matches: 7.

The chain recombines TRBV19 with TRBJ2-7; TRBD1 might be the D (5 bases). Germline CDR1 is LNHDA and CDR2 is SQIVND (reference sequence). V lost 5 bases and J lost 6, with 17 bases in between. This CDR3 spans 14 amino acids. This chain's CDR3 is CASSLQGWQGEQYF. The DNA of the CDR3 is TGTGCCAGTAGTTTGCAGGGATGGCAGGGCGAGCAGTACTTC.

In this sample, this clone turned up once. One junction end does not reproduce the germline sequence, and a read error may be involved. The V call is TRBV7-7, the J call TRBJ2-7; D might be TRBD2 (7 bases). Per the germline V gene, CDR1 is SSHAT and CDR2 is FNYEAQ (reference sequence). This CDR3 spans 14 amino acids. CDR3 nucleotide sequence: TGTGCTAGCAGCTTAGGGGGGGACTCCTACGAGCAGTACTTC. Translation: CASSLGGDSYEQYF.

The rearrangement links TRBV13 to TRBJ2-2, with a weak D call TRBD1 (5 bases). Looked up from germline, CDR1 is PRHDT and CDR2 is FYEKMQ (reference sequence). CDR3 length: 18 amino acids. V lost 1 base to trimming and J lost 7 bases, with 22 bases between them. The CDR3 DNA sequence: TGTGCCAGCAGCTTAGTCGGGCGGCAGGGCAAACGCGACGGGGAGCTGTTTTTT. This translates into CASSLVGRQGKRDGELFF.